What follows are 10 T cell receptor beta chains derived from one specimen sequenced in a study of blood T cells in healthy people across ages. Alongside a J-beta primer mix, a sample-barcoded 5' primer served in a second PCR lasting 7 to 11 cycles. TCRdb used MiXCR to reprocess the 5' RACE reads, holding one entry per CDR3 protein. The table includes approximately 690,000 distinct CDR3 sequences, approximately 40% detected once. Sequences were obtained from blood. The receptors were gathered from a man at least 80 years old in good health.

This CDR3 is CSATQGVYEQYF. In DNA form, the CDR3 reads TGCAGTGCTACCCAGGGAGTCTACGAGCAGTACTTC. The rearrangement joins TRBV20-1 to TRBJ2-7; D is possibly TRBD1 or TRBD2 (5 bases each). The V gene lost 4 bases and the J gene lost 3 bases, with 10 bases spanning the gap. CDR1 is DFQATT and CDR2 is SNEGSKA in the germline V gene (reference sequence). The CDR3 has 12 amino acids.

This chain uses TRBV7-2 with TRBJ2-4; 8 bases match TRBD2. TRBJ2-7 matches the DNA end more closely, so the J call is doubtful. The germline V gene has CDR1 SGHTA and CDR2 FQGNSA. The CDR3 contains 15 residues. The CDR3 nucleotides are TGTGCCAGCAGCTTAGATCCGGGGGGGATATACGAGCAGTACTTC. It is translated as CASSLDPGGIYEQYF.

This clonotype was seen more than once but under ten times. The J gene is TRBJ2-7, the V gene TRBV6-1; no firm D call. Trimming took 2 bases from V and 2 from J, leaving 13 bases between them. Germline V gene sequence: CDR1 MNHNS, CDR2 SASEGT. CDR3 length: 15 residues. The CDR3 sequence is CASSESWTATYEQYF. The CDR3 nucleotides are TGTGCCAGCAGTGAAAGTTGGACCGCAACCTACGAGCAGTACTTC.

This chain connects TRBV6-2 or TRBV6-3 to TRBJ2-1; a weak D match, TRBD2 (6 bases). The V gene lost 5 bases and the J gene lost 4 bases, with 12 bases spanning the gap. The CDR3 is 14 residues long. Germline V gene lookup returns CDR1 MNHEY and CDR2 SVGEGT. The chain's CDR3 is CASSQIAVYNEQFF. As DNA, the CDR3 is TGTGCCAGCAGTCAAATAGCGGTATACAATGAGCAGTTCTTC.

The V call is TRBV3-1, the J call TRBJ2-5; TRBD2 agrees at 7 bases. Unmatched junction bases numbered 6, after V lost 7 bases and J lost 1 base. The CDR3 loop spans 14 amino acids. Germline V CDR1 and CDR2: LGHDT, YNNKEL (reference sequence). CDR3 protein: CASMVTSLQETQYF. CDR3 bases: TGTGCCAGCATGGTGACTAGCCTCCAAGAGACCCAGTACTTC.

This sequence joins TRBV21-1 and TRBJ2-5. TRBV21-1 is reported as a pseudogene. The CDR3 runs to 10 residues. The CDR3 bases are TGTGCCAGTTTTTTAGAGACCCAGTACTTC. It codes for CASFLETQYF.

This clonotype was counted between two and nine times. The rearrangement joins TRBV4-3 to TRBJ2-3; tentatively, D is TRBD2 (6 bases). Deletions cut 0 bases from V and 0 bases from J, with 16 bases between. CDR3 length: 18 residues. Germline lookup yields CDR1 LGHNA and CDR2 YSLEER. CDR3 in DNA: TGCGCCAGCAGCCAAGATTCACCGGCTAGCGTGAGCACAGATACGCAGTATTTT. Translated: CASSQDSPASVSTDTQYF.

Remarks on this clonotype: Possible read error: a much larger clone is one base away. The V call is TRBV5-6, the J call TRBJ2-1, with D tentatively TRBD1 (5 bases). CDR1 SGHDT and CDR2 YYEEEE come from the germline V gene. The CDR3 has 13 residues. The V gene lost 4 bases and the J gene lost 7 bases, with 12 bases spanning the gap. CDR3: CASSVKGLNEQFF. The CDR3, as DNA: TGTGCCAGCAGCGTGAAGGGGCTAAATGAGCAGTTCTTC.

In the case of this clonotype: A read error may be the cause here, since a much bigger clone is one base away. The chain employs TRBV12-3 or TRBV12-4 and TRBJ2-5, with D perhaps matching TRBD2 (5 bases). With 5 bases removed from V and 2 bases from J, the gap between germline ends came to 12 bases. CDR3 length equals 14 residues. The CDR3 protein is CASSVRRRQETQYF. The CDR3 DNA reads as TGTGCCAGCAGTGTTAGGAGGAGGCAAGAGACCCAGTACTTC.

Regarding this clonotype: This may arise from a read error, as a much more abundant clone is one base away. The CDR3 nucleotides are TGCAGTGCTAGCGGGGCTAGCGGGACCTACGAGCAGTACTTC. Its protein is CSASGASGTYEQYF. This chain links TRBV20-1 with TRBJ2-7; 9 nucleotides line up with TRBD2. J gave up 2 bases and V 3 bases, and 5 bases lay outside the gene matches. This CDR3 comprises 14 residues. In germline, CDR1 is DFQATT, CDR2 SNEGSKA (reference sequence).